This T cell receptor (beta chain) appears in the sequencing data of a study of glioma-infiltrating T cells after dendritic cell vaccination. Study-wide context: The vaccine used monocyte-derived dendritic cells pulsed overnight with autologous tumor lysate.

The time point denotes: after dendritic cell vaccination, including at tumor progression/relapse. With 3 bases removed from V and 5 bases from J, the gap between germline ends came to 8 bases. CDR1 and CDR2 from the germline V gene are MNHEY and SMNVEV (reference sequence). This CDR3 has 13 amino acids. The table came from immunoSEQ multiplex PCR; TCRdb's copy has only in-frame clones and leaves some out. The sample holds over 80,000 clones; more than 80% are singletons and the top ten take 2.1%. The V and J genes are TRBV27 and TRBJ1-5; D is perhaps TRBD1 (5 bases). The source material was blood, sampled after dendritic cell vaccination. This TCR came from a human donor with glioblastoma. CDR3 nucleotide sequence: TGTGCCAGCAGTTTCTTCAGGGATCAGCCCCAGCATTTT. This encodes CASSFFRDQPQHF.